This T cell receptor beta chain was identified in a study of T cell responses to AZD1222 COVID-19 vaccine (dated by TCRdb to about 2021). About the full investigation: Because spike-specific TCR depth and breadth did not differ between the two schedules, AZD1222 recipients who got a second dose at roughly 4 weeks were pooled with those who got a second dose at roughly 12 weeks. Trial participants were enrolled by age into subgroups of 18-55, 56-69 and 70-plus years, and approximately 150, 30 and 60 TCR-sequenced participants, respectively, were included in these subgroups. TCR sequencing covered about 230 trial participants: approximately 200 given two doses of AZD1222 and about 26 given two doses of MenACWY control vaccine. General findings and caveats noted by the study authors: Only a handful of AZD1222 recipients were SARS-CoV-2 seropositive at baseline, limiting conclusions about previously exposed vaccinees. After two AZD1222 doses, both the breadth and the depth of spike-specific TCRs were significantly higher than at day 0 and than in MenACWY recipients. Most participants were white British and females outnumbered males, and the authors suggested that clonal diversity may have been underestimated. Because no day 14 peak-response samples were available, repertoires were characterized only after the peak T cell response. Vaccine-associated CD4 TCRs spanned the whole spike protein, with dominant responses in regions 160-218 and 743-854. Reportedly, almost half of the unique spike-specific TCRs recognized epitopes lying outside the regions that are mutated in the B.1.351 and B.1.1.7 variants. The 56-69-year group was small, and its depth increase did not reach significance, likely because of low power.

Trimming at the junction amounts to 1 base on V and 1 base on J, and the germline ends lie 8 bases apart. For CDR1 and CDR2, the germline V gene lists SNHLY and FYNNEI. Spanning cysteine to phenylalanine, the CDR3 consists of 15 amino acids. The only DNA kept is the CDR3, 45 bases in frame from the first base. The meaning of the sample's time point label: baseline before first vaccination. The vaccinee samples were drawn from two UK trials, COV001 and COV002, one of which was a single-blind randomized controlled phase 2/3 trial testing AZD1222 (ChAdOx1 nCoV-19) in healthy adults. For TCRbeta chain sequencing, PBMC samples from trial participants were taken at day 0 and at day 28 after the second dose. The CDR3 regions of human TCRbeta chains were analyzed by immunosequencing. In the paper's pipeline: Repertoire TCRs were checked for matches against a reference library of SARS-CoV-2-specific TCRs that had been generated using the MIRA antigen-specificity platform. Breadth was defined as the fraction of unique TCRs that were SARS-CoV-2-associated. Depth was defined as the fraction of total T cells that were SARS-CoV-2-associated. Using the MIRA data, each spike-specific TCR was mapped to the spike region that the TCR reacts to and placed in a CD4 or CD8 class. Log10-transformed breadth and depth values were compared by one-way ANOVA with Sidak's multiple comparisons tests. In TCRdb, the immuneACCESS table is reduced to in-frame sequences with V and J assigned. These tables do not hold every clone; where another copy was compared, an unresolved V gene accounts for under half, and the others remain unexplained. V, J and clone size are those of that table, while D and trimming were read from the DNA. The sample table lists some 120,000 clones, approximately 85% of them with a count of one. Around 6.2% of the sample rests with the top ten.

Details on this clone: Its antigen remains unidentified. No base quality information exists; no much larger clone differs at one position.

The TCR sequence derives from an adult in good health. The rearranged segments are TRBV2 and TRBJ2-4, with the identity of the D gene unclear. The sample in question was peripheral blood, obtained on day 0 of AZD1222 vaccination. CDR3 reads: CASSEEGTAKNIQYF. The DNA sequence is as follows: TGTGCCAGCAGTGAAGAGGGAACGGCCAAAAACATTCAGTACTTC.